This T cell receptor (beta chain) comes out of a study of T cells in Graves' hyperthyroidism and ophthalmopathy. Regions amplified from RNA transcripts were the TCR beta CDR3 regions. With the HTBI primer set, the TCR CDR3 went through a first round of RT-PCR. One entry per CDR3 protein results from TCRdb running MiXCR on the multiplex PCR reads. The sample has 500,000 to 550,000 distinct CDR3 sequences, nearly 20% seen once; the top ten hold 47%. This clonotype was seen a few times. The ends lost 5 bases at V and 15 bases at J; junction bases unmatched: 18. This CDR3 is 15 amino acids long. The TCR comes from a man aged 40-49 years with Graves' ophthalmopathy. The V and J genes are TRBV12-3 or TRBV12-4 and TRBJ2-1; 8 nucleotides agree with TRBD2. Sequencing was performed on blood. This CDR3 reads CASSPPGIAGTGGFF. The DNA of the CDR3 is TGTGCCAGCAGTCCACCTGGGATAGCGGGAACGGGTGGGTTCTTC.